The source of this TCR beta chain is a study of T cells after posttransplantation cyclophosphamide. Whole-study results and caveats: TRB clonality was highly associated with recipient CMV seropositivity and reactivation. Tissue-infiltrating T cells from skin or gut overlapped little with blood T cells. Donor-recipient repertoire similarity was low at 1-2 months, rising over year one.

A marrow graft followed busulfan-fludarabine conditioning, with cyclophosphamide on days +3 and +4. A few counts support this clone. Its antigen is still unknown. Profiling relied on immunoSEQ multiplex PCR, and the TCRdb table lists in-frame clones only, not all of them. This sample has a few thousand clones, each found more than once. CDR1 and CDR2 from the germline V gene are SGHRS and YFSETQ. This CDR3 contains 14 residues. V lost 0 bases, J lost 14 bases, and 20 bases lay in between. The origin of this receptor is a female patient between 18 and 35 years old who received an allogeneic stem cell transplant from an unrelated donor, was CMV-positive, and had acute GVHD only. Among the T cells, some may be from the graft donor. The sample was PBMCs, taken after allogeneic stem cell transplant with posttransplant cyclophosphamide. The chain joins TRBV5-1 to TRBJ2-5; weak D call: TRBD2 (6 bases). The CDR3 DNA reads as TGCGCCAGCAGCTTGGAACGGGGGTCAACTTCTCTTTACTTC. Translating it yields CASSLERGSTSLYF. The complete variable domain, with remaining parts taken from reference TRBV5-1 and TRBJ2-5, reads KAGVTQTPRYLIKTRGQQVTLSCSPISGHRSVSWYQQTPGQGLQFLFEYFSETQRNKGNFPGRFSGRQFSNSRSEMNVSTLELGDSALYLCASSLERGSTSLYFGPGTRLLVL.